These T cell receptor beta chains were read from a single sample in a study of regulatory T cells in long-lasting Graves disease. TCRdb fed the multiplex PCR reads into MiXCR, producing one record per CDR3 protein. The sample gives roughly 440,000 distinct CDR3 sequences, about 16% of which show up once; 23% is in the top ten. The sample also formed part of further work on T cells in Graves' hyperthyroidism and ophthalmopathy.

The sequencing used peripheral blood mononuclear cells (PBMCs), collected at new diagnosis, from a patient treated with antithyroid drugs. These receptors were taken from a woman between 18 and 29 years old with Graves disease. The CDR3 runs from the conserved cysteine through the conserved F or W. The D gene is left open where the match is weak. Size values are once, few and many counts, or a class for expanded clones, and some rows have none.

TRBV28	-	TRBJ1-5	few	CASSLQGWDNQPQHF	TGTGCCAGCAGTTTACAGGGGTGGGACAATCAGCCCCAGCATTTT
TRBV5-1	TRBD1	TRBJ2-1	few	CASSLVGTGGEQFF	TGCGCCAGCAGCTTGGTTGGGACAGGGGGGGAGCAGTTCTTC
TRBV18	-	TRBJ1-5	-	CASSPPGTPNQPQHF	TGTGCCAGCTCACCACCGGGAACACCGAATCAGCCCCAGCATTTT
TRBV27	-	TRBJ2-7	-	CASSLSRGTPTEQYF	TGTGCCAGCAGTTTATCGCGGGGTACCCCTACGGAGCAGTACTTC
TRBV5-1	-	TRBJ2-7	many	CASSLVGQNYEQYF	TGCGCCAGCAGCTTGGTAGGTCAGAACTACGAGCAGTACTTC
TRBV5-1	-	TRBJ1-1	many	CASSLIWDQNEAFF	TGCGCCAGCAGCTTGATCTGGGATCAAAACGAAGCTTTCTTT
TRBV20-1	-	TRBJ2-1	few	CSARRGNEQFF	TGCAGTGCTAGAAGGGGAAATGAGCAGTTCTTC
TRBV10-3	TRBD2	TRBJ2-1	-	CAITGGSNNEQFF	TGTGCCATCACGGGGGGGTCAAACAATGAGCAGTTCTTC
TRBV6-1	TRBD1	TRBJ1-2	few	CASRQGGYTF	TGTGCCAGCCGACAGGGTGGCTACACCTTC
TRBV5-5	TRBD1	TRBJ2-7	many	CASSFRDRVHEQYF	TGTGCCAGCAGCTTCCGGGACAGGGTACACGAGCAGTACTTC
TRBV4-3	-	TRBJ1-2	few	CASSQAVSNYGYTF	TGCGCCAGCAGCCAAGCGGTCAGCAACTATGGCTACACCTTC
TRBV28	-	TRBJ1-5	-	CASSFRGRWLGPQHF	TGTGCCAGCAGTTTCCGGGGACGGTGGTTGGGTCCCCAGCATTTT
TRBV4-2	-	TRBJ2-7	few	CASSQDLREQYF	TGTGCCAGCAGCCAAGATTTAAGGGAGCAGTACTTC
TRBV3-1	-	TRBJ1-4	-	CASSHSREPATNEKLFF	TGTGCCAGCAGCCACAGCAGGGAGCCTGCAACTAATGAAAAACTGTTTTTT
TRBV7-9	TRBD2	TRBJ2-3	many	CASSLGGAPSGSDTQYF	TGTGCCAGCAGCTTAGGGGGAGCGCCCAGCGGGAGCGATACGCAGTATTTT
TRBV7-9	-	TRBJ1-2	many	CASSLETVYGYTF	TGTGCCAGCAGCTTAGAGACAGTCTATGGCTACACCTTC
TRBV20-1	-	TRBJ1-5	-	CSARGERRNQPQHF	TGCAGTGCTAGAGGGGAAAGGCGCAATCAGCCCCAGCATTTT
TRBV28	TRBD1	TRBJ2-7	many	CASSNPGGTRNEQYF	TGTGCCAGCAGTAACCCAGGGGGCACCAGGAACGAGCAGTACTTC
TRBV30	TRBD1	TRBJ2-1	many	CAWRLYLRDRSYNEQFF	TGTGCCTGGAGACTATACCTCCGGGACAGATCCTACAATGAGCAGTTCTTC
TRBV28	TRBD2	TRBJ2-2	-	CASSLRGLAGVNTGELFF	TGTGCCAGCAGTTTACGTGGACTAGCGGGAGTGAACACCGGGGAGCTGTTTTTT
TRBV7-6	-	TRBJ2-7	few	CASSLVADLKPSYEQYF	TGTGCCAGCAGCTTAGTGGCAGATCTTAAACCCTCCTACGAGCAGTACTTC
TRBV28	-	TRBJ1-2	many	CASSLGWQSYGYTF	TGTGCCAGCAGTTTAGGTTGGCAGAGTTATGGCTACACCTTC